This T cell receptor (beta chain) originates from a study of blood T cell repertoires in COVID-19. For the study at large: Sites across the United States, Italy and Spain contributed samples from acute and convalescent COVID-19.

TCRdb's table, derived via immunoSEQ multiplex PCR, lists solely in-frame clones and lacks some. The repertoire holds tens of thousands of clones, about 85% seen once, with 3% in the top ten. This CDR3 is built from 17 residues. V was clipped by 0 bases and J by 3 bases; unmatched bases: 8. Germline assignment: CDR1 SGHRS and CDR2 YFSETQ. Source material: peripheral blood. The sequence came from a woman aged 80 or over with COVID-19, enrolled during active disease. V is TRBV5-1 and J is TRBJ2-1; 8 nucleotides line up with TRBD2. The CDR3 spells CASSLAIPGLGYNEQFF. The CDR3 DNA sequence: TGCGCCAGCAGCTTGGCGATTCCGGGACTAGGCTACAATGAGCAGTTCTTC.